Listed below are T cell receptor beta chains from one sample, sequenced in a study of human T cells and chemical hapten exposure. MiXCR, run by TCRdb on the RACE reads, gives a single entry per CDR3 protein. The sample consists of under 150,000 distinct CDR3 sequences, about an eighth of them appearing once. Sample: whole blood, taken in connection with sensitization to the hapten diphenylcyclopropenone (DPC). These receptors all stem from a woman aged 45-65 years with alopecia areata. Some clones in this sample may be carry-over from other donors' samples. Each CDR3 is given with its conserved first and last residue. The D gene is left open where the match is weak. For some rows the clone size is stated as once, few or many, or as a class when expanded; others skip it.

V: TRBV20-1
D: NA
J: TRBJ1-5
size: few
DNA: TGCAGTGCTGGGAGAGCCAGGGGCAATCAGCCCCAGCATTTT
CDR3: CSAGRARGNQPQHF

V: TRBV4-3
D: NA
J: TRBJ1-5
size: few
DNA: TGCGCCAGCAGCCAAGGCAGCGGGTATAGCAATCAGCCCCAGCATTTT
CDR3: CASSQGSGYSNQPQHF

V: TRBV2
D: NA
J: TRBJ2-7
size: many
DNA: TGTGCCTTACAGGGGGGGTCCTACGAGCAGTACTTC
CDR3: CALQGGSYEQYF

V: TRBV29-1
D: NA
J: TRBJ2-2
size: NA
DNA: TGCAGCGTTGAGAACAGGTTTATGGCCGGGGAGCTGTTTTTT
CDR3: CSVENRFMAGELFF

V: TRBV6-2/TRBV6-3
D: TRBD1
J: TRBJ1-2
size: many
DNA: TGTGCCAGCAGTTACGCCGGGACAGGCATCTATGGCTACACCTTC
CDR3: CASSYAGTGIYGYTF

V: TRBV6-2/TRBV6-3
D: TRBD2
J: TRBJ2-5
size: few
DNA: TGTGCCAGCAGTTACCTTCCGTCTAGCGGGAGAGAGACCCAGTACTTC
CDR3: CASSYLPSSGRETQYF

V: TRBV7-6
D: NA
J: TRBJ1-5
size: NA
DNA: TGTGCCAGCAGCCGTGGACAGTTCAATCAGCCCCAGCATTTT
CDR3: CASSRGQFNQPQHF

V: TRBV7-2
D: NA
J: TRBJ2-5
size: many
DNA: TGTGCCAGCAGCCTCACGAGGTTAGAGACCCAGTACTTC
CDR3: CASSLTRLETQYF

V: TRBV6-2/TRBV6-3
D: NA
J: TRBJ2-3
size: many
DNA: TGTGCCAGCAAAATATTGGGGGCCACAGATACGCAGTATTTT
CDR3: CASKILGATDTQYF

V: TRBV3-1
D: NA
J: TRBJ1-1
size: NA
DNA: TGTGCCAGCAGCCAAGTGGGGGGGAATAGAGCTTTCTTT
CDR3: CASSQVGGNRAFF

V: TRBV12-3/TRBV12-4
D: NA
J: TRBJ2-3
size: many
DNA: TGTGCCAGCAGATTGCACTCTACGCAGTATTTT
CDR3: CASRLHSTQYF

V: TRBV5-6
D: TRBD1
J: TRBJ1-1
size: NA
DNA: TGTGCCAGCAGGAGGGGGCCGAGGACTGAAGCTTTCTTT
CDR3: CASRRGPRTEAFF

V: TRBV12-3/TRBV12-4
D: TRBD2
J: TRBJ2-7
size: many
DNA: TGTGCCAGCAGCGAGACTAGCGGGCACTACGAGCAGTACTTC
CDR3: CASSETSGHYEQYF

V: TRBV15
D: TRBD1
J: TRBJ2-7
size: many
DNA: TGTGCCACCAGAAATCTAAGACAGGGGACTTTCGGCGAGCAGTACTTC
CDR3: CATRNLRQGTFGEQYF

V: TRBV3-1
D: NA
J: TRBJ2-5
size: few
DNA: TGTGCCAGCAGCCTGCTCGGATTAGAGACCCAGTACTTC
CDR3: CASSLLGLETQYF

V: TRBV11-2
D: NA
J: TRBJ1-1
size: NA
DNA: TGTGCCAGTCGCAGGGAGGGTAGGGACACTGAAGCTTTCTTT
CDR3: CASRREGRDTEAFF

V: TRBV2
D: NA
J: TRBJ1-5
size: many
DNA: TGTGCCAGCAGTTTGCAGGGCCTCAATCAGCCCCAGCATTTT
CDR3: CASSLQGLNQPQHF

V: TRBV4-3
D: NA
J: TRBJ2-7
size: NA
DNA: TGCGCCAGCAGCCAAGGGAGCCGCTACGAGCAGTACTTC
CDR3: CASSQGSRYEQYF

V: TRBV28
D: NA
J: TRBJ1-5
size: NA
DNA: TGTGCCAGCCTCGACAATAGCAATCAGCCCCAGCATTTT
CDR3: CASLDNSNQPQHF

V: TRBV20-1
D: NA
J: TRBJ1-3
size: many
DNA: TGCAGTGCTAGAGATCCCAAGGGAGCGGGAAACACCATATATTTT
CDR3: CSARDPKGAGNTIYF

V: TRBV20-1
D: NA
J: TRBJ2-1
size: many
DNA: TGCCGGCCCTGGAGTAGACGGCACGAGCAGTTCTTC
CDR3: CRPWSRRHEQFF

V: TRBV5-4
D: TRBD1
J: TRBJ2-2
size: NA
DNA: TGTGCCAGCAGCGGAACGGACAGGGCCCCCGGGGAGCTGTTTTTT
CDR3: CASSGTDRAPGELFF

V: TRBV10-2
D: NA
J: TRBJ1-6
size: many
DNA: TGCGCCAGCAGCTCCTATAATTCACCCCTCCACTTT
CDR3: CASSSYNSPLHF

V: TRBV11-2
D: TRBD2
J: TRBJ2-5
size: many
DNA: TGTGCCAGCAGCTTCTCTGGACTAGTCCAAGAGACCCAGTACTTC
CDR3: CASSFSGLVQETQYF